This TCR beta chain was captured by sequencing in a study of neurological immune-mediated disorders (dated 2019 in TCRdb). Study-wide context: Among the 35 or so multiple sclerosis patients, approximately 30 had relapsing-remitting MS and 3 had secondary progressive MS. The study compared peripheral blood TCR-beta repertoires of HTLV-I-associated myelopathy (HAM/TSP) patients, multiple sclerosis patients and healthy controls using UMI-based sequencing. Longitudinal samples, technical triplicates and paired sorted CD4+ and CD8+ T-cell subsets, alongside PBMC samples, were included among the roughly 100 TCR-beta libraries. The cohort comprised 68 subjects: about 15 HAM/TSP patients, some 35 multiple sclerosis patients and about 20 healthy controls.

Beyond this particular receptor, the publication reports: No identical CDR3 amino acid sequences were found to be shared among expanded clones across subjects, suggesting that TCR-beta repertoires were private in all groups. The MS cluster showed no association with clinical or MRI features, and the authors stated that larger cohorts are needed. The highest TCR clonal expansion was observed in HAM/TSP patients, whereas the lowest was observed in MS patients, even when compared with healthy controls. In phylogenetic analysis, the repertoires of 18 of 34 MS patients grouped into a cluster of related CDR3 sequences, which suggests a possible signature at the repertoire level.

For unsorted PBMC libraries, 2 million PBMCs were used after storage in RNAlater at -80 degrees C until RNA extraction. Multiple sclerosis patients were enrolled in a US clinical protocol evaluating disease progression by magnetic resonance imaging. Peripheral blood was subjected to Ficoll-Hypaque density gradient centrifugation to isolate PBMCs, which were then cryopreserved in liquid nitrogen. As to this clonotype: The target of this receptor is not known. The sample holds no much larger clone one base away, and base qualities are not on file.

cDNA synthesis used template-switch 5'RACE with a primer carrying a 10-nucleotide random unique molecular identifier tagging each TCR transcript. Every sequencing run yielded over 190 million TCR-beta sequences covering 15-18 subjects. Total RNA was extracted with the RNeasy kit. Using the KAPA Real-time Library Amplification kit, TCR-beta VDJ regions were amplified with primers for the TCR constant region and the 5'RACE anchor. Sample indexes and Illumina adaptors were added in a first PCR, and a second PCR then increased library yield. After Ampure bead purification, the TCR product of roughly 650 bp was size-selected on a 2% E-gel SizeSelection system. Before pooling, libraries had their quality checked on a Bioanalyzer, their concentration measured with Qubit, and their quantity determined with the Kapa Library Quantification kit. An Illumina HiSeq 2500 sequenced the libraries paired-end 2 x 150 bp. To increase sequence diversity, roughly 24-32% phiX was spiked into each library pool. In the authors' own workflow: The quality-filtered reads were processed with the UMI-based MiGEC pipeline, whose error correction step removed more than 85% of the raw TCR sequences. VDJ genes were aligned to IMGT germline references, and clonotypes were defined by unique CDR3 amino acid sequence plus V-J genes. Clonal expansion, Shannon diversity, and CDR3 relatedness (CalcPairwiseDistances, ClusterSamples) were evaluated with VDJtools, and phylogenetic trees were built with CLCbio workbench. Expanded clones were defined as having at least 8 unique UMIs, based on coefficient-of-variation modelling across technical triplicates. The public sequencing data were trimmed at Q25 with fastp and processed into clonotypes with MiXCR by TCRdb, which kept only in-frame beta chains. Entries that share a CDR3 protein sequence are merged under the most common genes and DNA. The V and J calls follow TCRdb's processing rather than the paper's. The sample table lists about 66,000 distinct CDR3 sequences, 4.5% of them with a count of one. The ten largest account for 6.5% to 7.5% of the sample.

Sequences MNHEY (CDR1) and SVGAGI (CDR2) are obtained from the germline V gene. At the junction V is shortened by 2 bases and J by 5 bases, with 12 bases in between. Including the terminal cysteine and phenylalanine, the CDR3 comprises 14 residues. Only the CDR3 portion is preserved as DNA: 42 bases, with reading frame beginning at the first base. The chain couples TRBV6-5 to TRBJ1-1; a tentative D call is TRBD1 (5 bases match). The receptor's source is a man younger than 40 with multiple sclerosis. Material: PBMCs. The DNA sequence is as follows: TGTGCCAGCAGTTACGAAGGGGCTGGAACTGAAGCTTTCTTT. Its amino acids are CASSYEGAGTEAFF.